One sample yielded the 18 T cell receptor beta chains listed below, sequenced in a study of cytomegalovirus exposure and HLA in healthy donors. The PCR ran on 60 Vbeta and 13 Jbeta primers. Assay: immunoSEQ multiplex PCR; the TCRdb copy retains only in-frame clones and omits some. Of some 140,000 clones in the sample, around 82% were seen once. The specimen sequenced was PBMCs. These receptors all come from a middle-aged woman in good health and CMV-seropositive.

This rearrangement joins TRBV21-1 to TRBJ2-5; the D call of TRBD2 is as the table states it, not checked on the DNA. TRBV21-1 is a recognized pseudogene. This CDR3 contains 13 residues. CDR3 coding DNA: TGTGCCAGCTACCTGCGAAGCCAAGAGACCCAGTACTTC. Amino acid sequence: CASYLRSQETQYF.

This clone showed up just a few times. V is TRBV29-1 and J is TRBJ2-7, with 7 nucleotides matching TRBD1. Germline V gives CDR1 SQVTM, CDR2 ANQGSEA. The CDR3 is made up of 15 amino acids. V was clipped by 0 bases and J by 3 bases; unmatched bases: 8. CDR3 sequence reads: CSVEDSAGGLYEQYF. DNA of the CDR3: TGCAGCGTTGAAGACTCGGCAGGGGGTCTCTACGAGCAGTACTTC.

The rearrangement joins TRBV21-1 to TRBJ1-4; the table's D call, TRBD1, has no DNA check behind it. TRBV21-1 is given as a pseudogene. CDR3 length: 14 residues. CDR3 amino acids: CASSKASGGEKLFF. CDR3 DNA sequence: TGTGCCAGCAGCAAAGCCTCAGGGGGTGAAAAACTGTTTTTT.

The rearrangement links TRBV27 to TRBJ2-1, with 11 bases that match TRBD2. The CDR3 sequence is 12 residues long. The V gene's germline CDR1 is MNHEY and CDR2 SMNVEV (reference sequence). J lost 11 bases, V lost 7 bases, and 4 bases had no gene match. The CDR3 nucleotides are TGTGCCAGCACAGTAGCGGGAGGGAAGCAGTTCTTC. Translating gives CASTVAGGKQFF.

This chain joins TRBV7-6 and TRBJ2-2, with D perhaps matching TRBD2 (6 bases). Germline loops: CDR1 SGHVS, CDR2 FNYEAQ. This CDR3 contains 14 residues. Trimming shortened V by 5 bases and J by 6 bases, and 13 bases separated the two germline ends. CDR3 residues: CASSLPAGSGELFF. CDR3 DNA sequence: TGTGCCAGCAGCCTCCCGGCGGGGTCCGGGGAGCTGTTTTTT.

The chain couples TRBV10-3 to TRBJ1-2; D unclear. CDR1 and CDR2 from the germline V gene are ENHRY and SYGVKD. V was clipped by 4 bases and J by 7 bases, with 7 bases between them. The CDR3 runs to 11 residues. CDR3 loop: CAISAGFGYTF. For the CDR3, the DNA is TGTGCCATCAGTGCGGGGTTTGGCTACACCTTC.

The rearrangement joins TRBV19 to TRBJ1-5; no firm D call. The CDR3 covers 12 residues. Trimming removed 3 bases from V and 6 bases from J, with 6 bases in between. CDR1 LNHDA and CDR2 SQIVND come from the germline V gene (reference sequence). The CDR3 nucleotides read TGTGCCAGTAGTATTGGGAGTCAGCCCCAGCATTTT. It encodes CASSIGSQPQHF.

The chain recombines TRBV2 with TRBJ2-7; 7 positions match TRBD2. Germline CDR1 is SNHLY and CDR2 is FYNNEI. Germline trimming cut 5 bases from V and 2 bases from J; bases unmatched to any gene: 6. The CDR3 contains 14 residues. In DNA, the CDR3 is TGTGCCAGCAGTATTGTGGGAGGGCCCTACGAGCAGTACTTC. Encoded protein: CASSIVGGPYEQYF.

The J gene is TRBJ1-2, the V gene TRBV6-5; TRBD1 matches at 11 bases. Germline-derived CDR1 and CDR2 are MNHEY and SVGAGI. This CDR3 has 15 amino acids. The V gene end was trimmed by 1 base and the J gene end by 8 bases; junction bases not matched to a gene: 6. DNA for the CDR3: TGTGCCAGCAGTTACTTAGGACAGGGGGCAGGGGGCTACACCTTC. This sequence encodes CASSYLGQGAGGYTF.

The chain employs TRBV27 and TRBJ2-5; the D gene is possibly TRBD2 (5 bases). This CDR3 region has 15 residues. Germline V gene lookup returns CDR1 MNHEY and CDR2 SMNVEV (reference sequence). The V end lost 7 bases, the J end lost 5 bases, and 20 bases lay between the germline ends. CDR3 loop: CASTRKGSGRETQYF. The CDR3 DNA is TGTGCCAGCACTCGCAAAGGGTCGGGAAGGGAGACCCAGTACTTC.

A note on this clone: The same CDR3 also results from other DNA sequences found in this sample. CDR3 loop: CSVPGLAGLYNEQFF. The CDR3 DNA follows: TGCAGCGTCCCTGGACTAGCGGGGCTCTACAATGAGCAGTTCTTC. V gene TRBV29-1 combines with J gene TRBJ2-1, with 12 bases that match TRBD2. Germline lookup yields CDR1 SQVTM and CDR2 ANQGSEA. With V trimmed by 6 bases and J by 3 bases, 6 bases remained unmatched. The CDR3 is 15 residues long.

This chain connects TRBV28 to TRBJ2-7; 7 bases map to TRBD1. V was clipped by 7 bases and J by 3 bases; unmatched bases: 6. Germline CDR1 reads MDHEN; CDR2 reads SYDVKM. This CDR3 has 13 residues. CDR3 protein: CASMRGQGYEQYF. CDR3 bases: TGTGCCAGCATGAGGGGGCAAGGCTACGAGCAGTACTTC.

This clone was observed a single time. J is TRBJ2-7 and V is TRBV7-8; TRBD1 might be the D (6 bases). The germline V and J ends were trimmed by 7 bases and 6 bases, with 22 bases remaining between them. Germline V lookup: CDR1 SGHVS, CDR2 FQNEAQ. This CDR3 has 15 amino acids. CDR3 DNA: TGTGCCAGCAAGTTCTTGACAGGCTGGGCGGGCGAGCAGTACTTC. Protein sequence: CASKFLTGWAGEQYF.

The CDR3 is CASSSLAGSQETQYF. CDR3 in DNA: TGCGCCAGCAGCTCCCTAGCGGGATCCCAAGAGACCCAGTACTTC. The chain uses TRBV5-1 and TRBJ2-5, with 9 bases fitting TRBD2. From germline, CDR1 is SGHRS and CDR2 YFSETQ. V dropped 3 bases and J dropped 1; count of bases not matched to a gene: 4. This CDR3 is 15 amino acids long.

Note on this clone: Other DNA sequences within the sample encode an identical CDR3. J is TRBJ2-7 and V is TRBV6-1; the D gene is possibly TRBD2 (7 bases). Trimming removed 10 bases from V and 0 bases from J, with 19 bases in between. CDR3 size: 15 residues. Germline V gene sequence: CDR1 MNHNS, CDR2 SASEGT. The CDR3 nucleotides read TGTGCCACCCAACGAGGGGGGACTATCTCCTACGAGCAGTACTTC. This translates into CATQRGGTISYEQYF.

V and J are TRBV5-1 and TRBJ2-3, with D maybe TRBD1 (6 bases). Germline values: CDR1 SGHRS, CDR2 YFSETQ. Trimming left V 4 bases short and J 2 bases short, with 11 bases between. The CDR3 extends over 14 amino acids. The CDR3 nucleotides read TGCGCCAGCAGCCCAGACAGGTTCACAGATACGCAGTATTTT. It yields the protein CASSPDRFTDTQYF.

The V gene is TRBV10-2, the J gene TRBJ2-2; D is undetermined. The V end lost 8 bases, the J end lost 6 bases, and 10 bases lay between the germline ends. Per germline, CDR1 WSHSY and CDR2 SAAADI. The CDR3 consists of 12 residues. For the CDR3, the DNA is TGCGCCAGCTTGCTGGCGGCCGGGGAGCTGTTTTTT. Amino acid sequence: CASLLAAGELFF.

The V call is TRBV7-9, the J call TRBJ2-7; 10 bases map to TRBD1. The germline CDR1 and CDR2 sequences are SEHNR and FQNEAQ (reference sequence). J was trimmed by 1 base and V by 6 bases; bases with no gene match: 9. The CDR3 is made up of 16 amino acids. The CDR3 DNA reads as TGTGCCAGCAGTTTACACCGGGACAGGGGTTCCTACGAGCAGTACTTC. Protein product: CASSLHRDRGSYEQYF.